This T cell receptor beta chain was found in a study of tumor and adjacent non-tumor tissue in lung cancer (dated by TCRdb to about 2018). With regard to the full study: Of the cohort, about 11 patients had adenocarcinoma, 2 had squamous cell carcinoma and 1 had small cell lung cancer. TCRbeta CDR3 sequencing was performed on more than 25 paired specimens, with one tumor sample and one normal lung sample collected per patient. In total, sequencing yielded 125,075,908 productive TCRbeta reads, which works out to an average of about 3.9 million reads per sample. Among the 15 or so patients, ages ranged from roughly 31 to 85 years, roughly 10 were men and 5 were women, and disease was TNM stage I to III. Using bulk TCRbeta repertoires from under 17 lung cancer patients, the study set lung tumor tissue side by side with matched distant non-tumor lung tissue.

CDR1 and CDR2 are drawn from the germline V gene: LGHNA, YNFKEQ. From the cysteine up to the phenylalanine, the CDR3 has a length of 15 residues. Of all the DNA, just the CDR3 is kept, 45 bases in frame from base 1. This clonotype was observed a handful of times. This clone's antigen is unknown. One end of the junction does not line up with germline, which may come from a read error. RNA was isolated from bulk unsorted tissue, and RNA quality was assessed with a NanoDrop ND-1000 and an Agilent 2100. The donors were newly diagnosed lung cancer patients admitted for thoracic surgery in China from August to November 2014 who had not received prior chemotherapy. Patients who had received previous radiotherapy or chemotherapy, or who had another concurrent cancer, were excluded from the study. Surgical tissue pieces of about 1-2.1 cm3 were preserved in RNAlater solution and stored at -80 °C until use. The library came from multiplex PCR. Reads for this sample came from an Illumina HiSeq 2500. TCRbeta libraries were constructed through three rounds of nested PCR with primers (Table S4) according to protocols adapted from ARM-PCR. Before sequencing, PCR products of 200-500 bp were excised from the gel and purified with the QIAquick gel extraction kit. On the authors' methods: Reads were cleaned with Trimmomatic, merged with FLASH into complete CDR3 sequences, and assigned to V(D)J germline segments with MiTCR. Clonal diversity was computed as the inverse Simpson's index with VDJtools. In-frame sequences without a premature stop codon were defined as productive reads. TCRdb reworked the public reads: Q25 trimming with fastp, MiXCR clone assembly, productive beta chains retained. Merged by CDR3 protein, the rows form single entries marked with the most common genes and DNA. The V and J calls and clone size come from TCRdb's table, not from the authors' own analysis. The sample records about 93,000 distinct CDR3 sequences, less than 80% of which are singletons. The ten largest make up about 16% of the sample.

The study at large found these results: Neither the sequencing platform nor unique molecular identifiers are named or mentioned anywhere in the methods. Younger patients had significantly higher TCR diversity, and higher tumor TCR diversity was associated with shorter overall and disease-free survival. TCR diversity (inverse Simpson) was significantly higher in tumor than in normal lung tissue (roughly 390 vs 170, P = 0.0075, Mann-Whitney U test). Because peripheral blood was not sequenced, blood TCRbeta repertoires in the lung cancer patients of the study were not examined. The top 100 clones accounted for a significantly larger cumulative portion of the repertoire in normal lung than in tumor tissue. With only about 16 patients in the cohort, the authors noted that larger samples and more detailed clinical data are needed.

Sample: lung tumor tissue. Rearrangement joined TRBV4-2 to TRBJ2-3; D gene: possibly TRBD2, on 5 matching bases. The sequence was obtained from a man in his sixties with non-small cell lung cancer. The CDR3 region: CASSPSAVHKDTQYF. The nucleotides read TGTGCCAGTAGCCCGTCAGCGGTTCACAAAGATACGCAGTATTTT.